The clone carrying this T cell receptor (beta chain) was observed at least ten times. Its antigen is unknown. Time point of the sample: sample taken at primary tumor resection. Tumor, nontumor lung or frozen PBMC supplied whole RNA that was sequenced unsorted. The donors, roughly 70 patients with untreated early-stage non-small cell lung cancer, provided the samples. The data were obtained in a study of spatial heterogeneity in lung cancer. Study-level findings and limits: Ubiquitous expanded tumor TCRs surfaced in blood more at resection than they did at follow-up.

This CDR3 is built from 15 residues. Germline V gives CDR1 SGHTA, CDR2 FQGNSA. V was pared by 3 bases and J by 1 base, with 11 bases between. TCRdb processed the 5' RACE reads anew with MiXCR; each CDR3 protein has one entry. The sample holds some 29,000 distinct CDR3 sequences, 8.4% seen once. This TCR came from a female donor with early-stage non-small cell lung cancer. V is TRBV7-2 and J is TRBJ2-3; a weak D match, TRBD2 (5 bases). Source: PBMCs, taken at surgery. The CDR3 reads CASSLAEVGTDTQYF. The CDR3 region has the DNA TGTGCCAGCAGCTTGGCGGAGGTGGGCACAGATACGCAGTATTTT.